This record concerns one TCR beta chain sequence. Its binding antigen is unknown. No much larger clone is present one base from it, and per-base qualities are unavailable. Healthy HIV-negative adults with no recently reported acute infections or vaccinations were included as donors. All donors were Caucasian adults living in Nashville, Tennessee, USA. For unsorted samples, tens of millions of PBMCs were counted, and genomic DNA was extracted using the QIAamp DNA Blood Mini kit. After blood collection by leukapheresis, PBMCs were isolated using Ficoll-Histopaque density gradient centrifugation and then cryopreserved in the vapor phase of liquid nitrogen. These data are taken from a study of shared clonotypes between healthy human individuals (dated by TCRdb to 2020 to 2022). In terms of the full investigation: A few men and a couple of women, aged 18 to 49 years, made up the cohort. Different laboratories and diverse techniques were used to prepare libraries and sequence TCR repertoires, to increase sequencing depth and limit assay-specific biases. To estimate repertoire size and how much clonotypes are shared between individuals, the study performed deep sequencing of blood TCR repertoires from a handful of healthy adults. Each donor's leukapheresis produced roughly between roughly 0.94 and 9.5 billion PBMCs.

Overall study outcomes, separate from this receptor: Sampling was restricted to blood, and TCR repertoires in tissue are likely to differ from TCR repertoires in blood. Based on pairwise subsampling, the degree of clonotype sharing among donors was expected to be affected by sequencing depth. The small number of donors limited the genetic and exposure-history diversity represented.

CDR1 and CDR2, looked up from the germline V gene (reference sequence), are MNHEY and SMNVEV. The CDR3 has 13 amino acids, counting the end cysteine and phenylalanine. The read is trimmed to its CDR3 DNA, 39 bases read in frame from base 1. Trimming costs V 7 bases and J 7 bases, and their ends lie 14 bases apart. Using the deep immunoSEQ assay, multiplex PCR amplified TCR CDR3 regions from genomic DNA. Genomic DNA extracted from each cell subset was distributed evenly over all wells of several immunoSEQ 96-well plates, and each plate served as one replicate. Each replicate PCR for unsorted PBMC received approximately 300 ng genomic DNA, equal to 30,000 to 35,000 T cell genomes. Genomic DNA from unsorted PBMC was sequenced over ten immunoSEQ deep assay plates. Purified libraries were measured with a Qubit 3.0 fluorometer, size-checked on a Bioanalyzer 2100, and measured again with the KAPA Library Quantification kit. A separate single-read 150-cycle Illumina NextSeq 550 flow cell was used to sequence each immunoSEQ 96-well plate. In the original analysis: Because the immunoSEQ output held only junctional sequences and lacked quality scores, the filtering could not match the filtering applied to full-length reads. To assign V/J genes and CDR3, sequences were annotated using PyIR, a Python wrapper for IgBLAST v1.9, with IMGT germline references. Any read was removed if the V/J assignment was weak (E-value above 1e-6), the CDR3 was missing, or the read contained stop codons, out-of-frame junctions, or ambiguous translated residues. A V3J clonotype was defined by an identical inferred V gene, J gene, and CDR3 amino acid sequence. Percentage overlap between repertoires was calculated by dividing the number of shared unique clonotypes by the size of the smaller repertoire. Three approaches were used to assess repertoire richness: RTK rarefaction, the Chao1 estimator, and Recon v2.1 estimates of unobserved clonotypes. In its TCRdb copy, this immuneACCESS table keeps in-frame sequences only and misses some clones. Where compared with another copy, unresolved V genes explain less than half of these, and the others have no known cause. That table is the source of V, J and clone size, and D and trimming were worked out from the DNA. Here the sample has more than 450,000 clones; roughly 78% occur a single time. 13% of the sample is taken by the ten largest.

Recombination linked TRBV27 to TRBJ2-1; TRBD1 is possibly the D segment (6 matching bases). Source material: PBMCs. This receptor was identified in a middle-aged woman in good health. Some clones in this sample may be carry-over from other donors' samples. The sequenced DNA: TGTGCCAGCAATGGGGGCGCGAGGAATGAGCAGTTCTTC. Its protein is CASNGGARNEQFF.